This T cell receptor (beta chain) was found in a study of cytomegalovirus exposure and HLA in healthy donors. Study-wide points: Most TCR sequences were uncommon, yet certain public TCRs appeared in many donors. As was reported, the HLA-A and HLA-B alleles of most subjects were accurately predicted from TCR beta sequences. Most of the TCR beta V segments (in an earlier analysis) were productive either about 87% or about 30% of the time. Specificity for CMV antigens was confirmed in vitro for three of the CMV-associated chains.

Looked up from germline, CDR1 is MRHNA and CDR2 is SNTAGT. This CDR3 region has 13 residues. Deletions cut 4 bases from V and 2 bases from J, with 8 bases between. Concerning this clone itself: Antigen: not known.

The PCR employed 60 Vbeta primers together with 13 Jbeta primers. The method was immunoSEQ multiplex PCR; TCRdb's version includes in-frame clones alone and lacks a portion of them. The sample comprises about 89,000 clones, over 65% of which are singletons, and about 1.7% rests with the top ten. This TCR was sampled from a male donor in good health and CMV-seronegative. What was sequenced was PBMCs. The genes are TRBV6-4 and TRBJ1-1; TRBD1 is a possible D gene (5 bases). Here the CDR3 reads CASSGQPNTEAFF. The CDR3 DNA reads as TGTGCCAGCAGTGGACAGCCAAACACTGAAGCTTTCTTT.